This T cell receptor beta chain was observed in a study of T cell repertoires in cytomegalovirus infection. Study background: Recently identified HLA-C-restricted and well-studied HLA-B-restricted CMV epitopes were used. The public TCR beta signatures pointed to both CMV infection and matching HLA type.

TCRdb fed the reads into MiXCR, producing one record per CDR3 protein. The profile shows approximately 770,000 distinct CDR3 sequences, about 28% of them singletons. The CDR3 has 15 residues. V shed 5 bases and J 5 bases; nucleotides not matched to a gene: 9. With respect to this clonotype: Its antigen is not identified.

The receptor's source is a human donor in good health (CMV status not recorded). Some clones in this sample may be carry-over from other donors' samples. This rearrangement joins TRBV12-3 or TRBV12-4 to TRBJ2-3; 8 bases agree with TRBD2. The sequencing used cultured CD8+ T cells from PBMCs, collected from culture after CMV antigen stimulation. CDR3 region: CASSAWRGEEDTQYF. As DNA, the CDR3 is TGTGCCAGCAGTGCGTGGCGGGGGGAGGAAGATACGCAGTATTTT.